This T cell receptor beta chain derives from a study of T cells in Graves' hyperthyroidism and ophthalmopathy. On the study more broadly: At initial diagnosis, before any treatment had begun, peripheral blood was obtained.

Enrolled ophthalmopathy patients presented with a Clinical Activity Score of at least 3, a NOSPECS grade of at least 4, and disease duration under 3 months. This clonotype was recorded at least ten times. No antigen is known for it. Study outcomes and limitations: Most thyroid-expanded clonotypes above 0.001 were also found in blood.

The investigators amplified TCR beta CDR3 regions from RNA transcripts. TCR CDR3 underwent first-round RT-PCR with the HTBI primer set. TCRdb processed the multiplex PCR reads anew with MiXCR; each CDR3 protein has one entry. The table has hundreds of thousands of distinct CDR3 sequences, over 20% seen once. Between the trimmed V and J ends, which lost 4 bases and 8 bases, there was a span of 14 bases. The germline V gene encodes CDR1 MGHDK and CDR2 SYGVNS. The CDR3 is 13 residues long. The sequencing input was blood. This rearrangement joins TRBV25-1 to TRBJ1-2; D possibly corresponds to TRBD1 (6 bases). The TCR sequence derives from a woman in her thirties or forties with Graves' ophthalmopathy. This chain's CDR3 is CASSAQQGLGYTF. CDR3 coding DNA: TGTGCCAGCAGTGCCCAACAGGGTTTAGGCTACACCTTC.